The 31 T cell receptor beta chains given below trace back to one sample, sequenced in a study of breast tumors, draining lymph nodes, adjacent tissues. MiXCR, applied by TCRdb to the multiplex PCR reads, yields one record per CDR3 protein. This sample yields nearly 200,000 distinct CDR3 sequences, of which 31% are seen a single time; 4% to 5.5% belongs to the top ten. The lymph nodes were axillary draining lymph nodes from breast cancer patients. The sample consisted of axillary lymph node tissue. Every receptor here comes from a female donor with breast cancer. Some clones in this sample may be carry-over from other donors' samples.

The chain uses TRBV2 and TRBJ2-4; no definite D call. Germline CDR1 and CDR2: SNHLY and FYNNEI. The V end lost 4 bases, the J end lost 12 bases, and 19 bases lay between the germline ends. The CDR3 is made up of 14 amino acids. CDR3 sequence (DNA): TGTGCCAGCAGTGGCGGACCACCGTTAATAGCTCAGTACTTC. The encoded protein is CASSGGPPLIAQYF.

At least ten counts were recorded for this clonotype. The chain has TRBV4-1 and TRBJ1-6; no clear D. V was cut by 2 bases and J by 5 bases, with 7 bases left in between. CDR1 and CDR2 (germline): MGHRA, YSYEKL. This CDR3 is 14 amino acids long. The CDR3 DNA is TGCGCCAGCAGCCAATCCGGGAATAATTCACCCCTCCACTTT. It specifies CASSQSGNNSPLHF.

This clonotype was recorded many times. The chain combines TRBV11-1 with TRBJ2-3, with TRBD1 matching over 10 bases. V was pared by 5 bases and J by 6 bases, with 20 bases of the junction left unmatched. Germline V gives CDR1 SGHAT, CDR2 FQDESV (reference sequence). The CDR3 has 19 amino acids. CDR3 sequence reads: CASSPKAAYGTGDPDTQYF. The CDR3 DNA reads TGTGCCAGCAGCCCGAAAGCGGCATACGGGACAGGGGATCCGGATACGCAGTATTTT.

This clonotype was recorded once. The CDR3 DNA sequence: TGTGCCAGCAGTCCGATATTAGGCAATCAGCCCCAGCATTTT. Its protein product is CASSPILGNQPQHF. This chain joins TRBV12-3 or TRBV12-4 and TRBJ1-5; no definite D call. Trimming left V 5 bases short and J 2 bases short, with 10 bases between. The CDR3 loop spans 14 amino acids.

In its sample, this clonotype was seen many times. J is TRBJ1-5 and V is TRBV6-6; D not resolved. This CDR3 has 16 amino acids. V was trimmed by 1 base and J by 0 bases, leaving 10 bases between them. Germline values: CDR1 MNHNY, CDR2 SVGAGI (reference sequence). The CDR3 loop is CASSYFSTDSNQPQHF. CDR3 nucleotide sequence: TGTGCCAGCAGTTACTTCTCGACGGATAGCAATCAGCCCCAGCATTTT.

The sample holds many counts of this clonotype. The chain is built from TRBV20-1 and TRBJ2-5; tentative D call: TRBD2 (6 bases). Germline V CDR1 and CDR2: DFQATT, SNEGSKA (reference sequence). Trimming took off 6 bases at V and 5 bases at J, with 16 bases between the two ends. The CDR3 is 13 residues long. For the CDR3, the DNA is TGCAGTGCCCCTGGAGGGCCGGGGGAGACCCAGTACTTC. Translated: CSAPGGPGETQYF.

The chain links TRBV6-1 to TRBJ1-6, with D possibly TRBD1 on 6 matching bases. V lost 5 bases and J lost 8, with 13 bases in between. Germline lookup yields CDR1 MNHNS and CDR2 SASEGT. The length of the CDR3 is 14 residues. The CDR3 nucleotides read TGTGCCAGCAGTCAACAGGGTTCGTATTCACCCCTCCACTTT. Translation: CASSQQGSYSPLHF.

This clonotype was counted ten times or more. This chain connects TRBV20-1 to TRBJ2-1; D ambiguous. There are 14 residues in the CDR3. V lost 3 bases, J lost 8 bases, and 17 bases lay in between. Germline V gene sequence: CDR1 DFQATT, CDR2 SNEGSKA (reference sequence). The DNA for the CDR3 is TGCAGTGCTAGGGTTGAAGCAGTCAGCTATGAGCAGTTCTTC. Translating it yields CSARVEAVSYEQFF.

This clonotype was seen at least ten times. The J gene is TRBJ2-1, the V gene TRBV3-1, with 9 bases lining up with TRBD1. The CDR3 length is 15 residues. Trimming took 6 bases from V and 4 from J; bases not matched to a gene: 7. Germline loops: CDR1 LGHDT, CDR2 YNNKEL (reference sequence). The CDR3 loop is CASRVTGGSYNEQFF. The CDR3 DNA is TGTGCCAGCAGGGTCACAGGGGGCTCGTACAATGAGCAGTTCTTC.

This sequence joins TRBV11-3 and TRBJ2-1; 7 bases are shared with TRBD2. With 1 base clipped from V and 4 bases from J, the junction kept 7 bases outside the gene matches. CDR1 and CDR2 (germline): SGHNT, YENEEA. The CDR3 extends over 16 amino acids. The DNA of the CDR3 is TGTGCCAGCAGCTTAGGCAGGCTAGCGGAGTACAATGAGCAGTTCTTC. Protein sequence: CASSLGRLAEYNEQFF.

This clonotype was seen at least ten times. The CDR3 here is CASSLVGSVDTQYF. CDR3 coding DNA: TGTGCCAGCAGCTTAGTGGGGTCGGTAGATACGCAGTATTTT. The chain couples TRBV7-9 to TRBJ2-3; D remains unclear. The CDR3 contains 14 residues. CDR1 SEHNR and CDR2 FQNEAQ come from the germline V gene (reference sequence). The V end lost 1 base, the J end lost 5 bases, and 10 bases lay between the germline ends.

The chain combines TRBV11-2 with TRBJ2-6, with D perhaps being TRBD1 or TRBD2 (5 bases each). CDR1 is SGHAT, CDR2 FQNNGV, per germline. The CDR3 contains 18 residues. With 0 bases removed from V and 0 bases from J, the gap between germline ends came to 12 bases. The CDR3 DNA reads TGTGCCAGCAGCTTAGATGGCAGGGACCTCTCTGGGGCCAACGTCCTGACTTTC. It encodes CASSLDGRDLSGANVLTF.

This clonotype was detected a few times. J is TRBJ1-1 and V is TRBV4-2, with D possibly matching TRBD1 (6 bases). Germline V lookup: CDR1 LGHNA, CDR2 YNFKEQ. The CDR3 is 14 residues long. V shed 0 bases and J shed 5 bases, with 10 bases lying between them. The chain's CDR3 is CASSQDLRGTEAFF. CDR3 in DNA: TGTGCCAGCAGCCAAGATCTCAGGGGAACTGAAGCTTTCTTT.

This clonotype was picked up many times. J is TRBJ2-1 and V is TRBV3-1; 12 nucleotides align to TRBD2. Per the germline V gene, CDR1 is LGHDT and CDR2 is YNNKEL (reference sequence). The CDR3 has 15 residues. The V segment lost 2 bases and the J segment 8 bases; nucleotides outside the gene matches: 4. The CDR3 nucleotides are TGTGCCAGCAGCCAACCTAGCGGGAGGGGGGATGAGCAGTTCTTC. Translating it yields CASSQPSGRGDEQFF.

There are a few counts of this clonotype. The genes are TRBV18 and TRBJ1-3; weak D call: TRBD1 (5 bases). CDR1 and CDR2 (germline): KGHSH, LQKENI. This CDR3 contains 17 residues. Trimming pared 1 base from V and 0 bases from J, leaving 13 bases between. In DNA form, the CDR3 reads TGTGCCAGCTCACCACAGGCCCCGGGGCGCTCTGGAAACACCATATATTTT. It codes for CASSPQAPGRSGNTIYF.

This clonotype was counted only a few times. The chain joins TRBV5-6 to TRBJ1-2, with 7 bases identical to TRBD1. The germline V gene encodes CDR1 SGHDT and CDR2 YYEEEE. The CDR3 totals 19 residues. V lost 6 bases, J lost 3 bases, and 23 bases stayed unmatched. CDR3 loop: CASILQPAGGPVPDYGYTF. CDR3 coding DNA: TGTGCCAGCATCCTACAGCCTGCAGGGGGTCCTGTCCCCGACTATGGCTACACCTTC.

The CDR3 DNA sequence: TGTGCCAGCACCAACGGCGGAACAGGGGCGCGAGGGGAGCTGTTTTTT. Protein product: CASTNGGTGARGELFF. The V gene is TRBV6-5, the J gene TRBJ2-2; TRBD1 matches 7 bases. V was pared by 7 bases and J by 8 bases, with 16 bases of the junction left unmatched. The germline gives CDR1 MNHEY, CDR2 SVGAGI. The CDR3 runs 16 residues.

About this clonotype itself: One junction end does not reproduce the germline sequence, and a read error may be involved. This rearrangement joins TRBV14 to TRBJ2-4; 9 bases align to TRBD2. Germline CDR1 and CDR2: SGHDN and FVKESK. The CDR3 is 18 residues long. CDR3 nucleotide sequence: TGTGCCAGCAGCCAAAGGACTTTTGCGGGGGGGGCCACAAACATTCAGTACTTC. Protein product: CASSQRTFAGGATNIQYF.

The chain is built from TRBV29-1 and TRBJ2-3, with TRBD2 matching over 9 bases. CDR1 and CDR2 from the germline V gene are SQVTM and ANQGSEA. The CDR3 runs to 14 residues. V was pared by 4 bases and J by 2 bases, with 4 bases of the junction left unmatched. The CDR3 nucleotides read TGCAGCGTTGGGAGCGGGAGGAACACAGATACGCAGTATTTT. This translates into CSVGSGRNTDTQYF.

This clonotype was observed at least ten times. The J gene is TRBJ2-1, the V gene TRBV6-1; the D gene is possibly TRBD1 (5 bases). Looked up from germline, CDR1 is MNHNS and CDR2 is SASEGT. Deletions cut 3 bases from V and 13 bases from J, with 22 bases between. CDR3 length equals 15 residues. The CDR3 protein is CASSDAWGRGAAQFF. CDR3 coding DNA: TGTGCCAGCAGTGATGCTTGGGGAAGGGGCGCTGCTCAGTTCTTC.

In its sample, this clonotype was seen a few times. The J gene is TRBJ2-1, the V gene TRBV11-2; 8 bases agree with TRBD1. The germline gives CDR1 SGHAT, CDR2 FQNNGV. CDR3 size: 19 residues. With 0 bases clipped from V and 3 bases from J, the junction kept 13 bases outside the gene matches. The CDR3 sequence: CASSLEGSPQGASYNEQFF. Here the CDR3 DNA reads TGTGCCAGCAGCTTAGAAGGATCTCCTCAGGGGGCGAGCTACAATGAGCAGTTCTTC.

This clonotype appeared many times. This chain uses TRBV4-1 with TRBJ1-2, with D possibly matching TRBD1 (6 bases). The germline V gene encodes CDR1 MGHRA and CDR2 YSYEKL. V lost 3 bases and J lost 2, with 16 bases in between. This CDR3 contains 16 residues. The CDR3 DNA sequence: TGCGCCAGCAGCCAGGGGGGCCTTCGCGGAAACTATGGCTACACCTTC. This gives the protein CASSQGGLRGNYGYTF.

Comments on this clonotype: A much larger clone sits a single nucleotide away, making a read error possible. The V call is TRBV20-1, the J call TRBJ1-5, with D unresolved. Germline values: CDR1 DFQATT, CDR2 SNEGSKA (reference sequence). This CDR3 contains 11 residues. In nucleotides, the CDR3 is TGCAGTGCTACCCTCGAAGGGCCCCAGCCTTTT. It specifies CSATLEGPQPF.

This clonotype was counted many times. The chain joins TRBV5-1 to TRBJ1-4; 12 positions match TRBD1. The germline V gene encodes CDR1 SGHRS and CDR2 YFSETQ. V trimming: 4 bases; J trimming: 3 bases; junction bases outside the gene matches: 4. The CDR3 has 16 amino acids. CDR3 in DNA: TGCGCCAGCAGCATCGGGACAGGGGGCCCTAATGAAAAACTGTTTTTT. Its protein product is CASSIGTGGPNEKLFF.

With respect to this clonotype: A much more abundant neighbour one base away suggests this may be a read error. This chain uses TRBV6-6 with TRBJ1-3; D not certain. The germline V gene encodes CDR1 MNHNY and CDR2 SVGAGI (reference sequence). The CDR3 contains 14 residues. The DNA for the CDR3 is TGTGCCAGCAGTCACTCAGAAGCTGGAAACACCATATATTTT. This gives the protein CASSHSEAGNTIYF.

A word on this clonotype: A single base separates this from a much larger clone, so it may be a read error. V usage is TRBV28 and J usage is TRBJ2-7; 8 nucleotides line up with TRBD1. This CDR3 contains 13 residues. Germline lookup yields CDR1 MDHEN and CDR2 SYDVKM. CDR3 in DNA: TGTGCCAGCAGGTTGGACAGGGAAAATGAGCAGTGCTTC. As protein: CASRLDRENEQCF.

This clonotype was seen repeatedly, ten times or more. The chain links TRBV20-1 to TRBJ1-5; TRBD1 aligns across 9 bases. The J segment lost 5 bases and the V segment lost 4 bases, leaving 6 bases of the junction unmatched. There are 14 residues in the CDR3. The germline V gene encodes CDR1 DFQATT and CDR2 SNEGSKA (reference sequence). The CDR3 region is CSATGDREYQPQHF. The CDR3 DNA reads TGCAGTGCTACCGGGGACAGGGAGTATCAGCCCCAGCATTTT.

This clonotype was seen repeatedly, ten times or more. The chain combines TRBV7-2 with TRBJ2-1; perhaps TRBD2 as D (6 bases). The germline V gene has CDR1 SGHTA and CDR2 FQGNSA. This CDR3 spans 14 amino acids. Between the trimmed V and J ends, which lost 2 bases and 10 bases, there was a span of 15 bases. CDR3 DNA sequence: TGTGCCAGCAGCTTAAGAGGAGGGGCCTCCGAGCAGTTCTTC. Its translation: CASSLRGGASEQFF.

The sample holds many counts of this clonotype. The chain employs TRBV7-9 and TRBJ2-2; D unresolved. Between the trimmed V and J ends, which lost 2 bases and 2 bases, there was a span of 12 bases. From germline, CDR1 is SEHNR and CDR2 FQNEAQ (reference sequence). This CDR3 region has 16 residues. CDR3: CASSLMGQVNTGELFF. CDR3 DNA sequence: TGTGCCAGCAGCTTAATGGGTCAGGTCAACACCGGGGAGCTGTTTTTT.

On this clonotype itself: Given a much more abundant clone one base away, this may be a read error. Here the CDR3 omits its conserved ending phenylalanine or tryptophan, so a read error is the likely source. CDR3 region: CASSPPSSSGRADEQYS. The CDR3, as DNA: TGTGCCAGCTCACCACCGAGCAGTAGCGGGAGGGCGGACGAGCAGTACTCC. The genes are TRBV18 and TRBJ2-7; 11 bases agree with TRBD2. CDR1 and CDR2 from the germline V gene are KGHSH and LQKENI. V lost 0 bases and J lost 5; bases outside the gene matches: 9. This CDR3 has 17 amino acids.

In this sample, this clonotype turned up many times. The chain joins TRBV5-1 to TRBJ2-1; 12 bases are a match to TRBD2. Germline lookup yields CDR1 SGHRS and CDR2 YFSETQ. Losses at the gene ends were 4 bases for V and 6 bases for J; bases not matched to a gene: 8. This CDR3 has 16 amino acids. The CDR3 DNA sequence: TGCGCCAGCAGCCTGACTAGCGGGGGACCAGGCAATGAGCAGTTCTTC. Residues: CASSLTSGGPGNEQFF. Based on the CDR3 plus reference TRBV5-1 and TRBJ2-1, the full variable domain is KAGVTQTPRYLIKTRGQQVTLSCSPISGHRSVSWYQQTPGQGLQFLFEYFSETQRNKGNFPGRFSGRQFSNSRSEMNVSTLELGDSALYLCASSLTSGGPGNEQFFGPGTRLTVL.